This T cell receptor (beta chain) was obtained from a study of blood T cell repertoires in COVID-19. Study at large: Samples representing acute and convalescent COVID-19 were sourced from the United States, Italy and Spain. T cells, B-cell-depleted T cells, or PBMCs supplied cDNA or gDNA.

Source study methods: Amplification of reference gene primers was used by the study to estimate nucleated cell counts. Method: immunoSEQ multiplex PCR; TCRdb's copy keeps in-frame clones and lacks some. V and J calls and clone size follow that table, whereas D and trimming were derived from the DNA. The sample comprises approximately 300,000 clones, about nine tenths of which are singletons, and approximately 4% rests with the top ten. Losses at the gene ends were 4 bases for V and 4 bases for J; bases not matched to a gene: 4. The germline V gene has CDR1 LGHDT and CDR2 YNNKEL (reference sequence). The CDR3 covers 16 residues.

J is TRBJ2-3 and V is TRBV3-1 (or the pseudogene TRBV3-2), with 14 bases aligning to TRBD2. The TCR sequence derives from a woman aged 40 to 50 with acute or convalescent COVID-19. Specimen: peripheral blood. CDR3 protein: CASSRLAGGLSDTQYF. The DNA of the CDR3 is TGTGCCAGCAGCCGACTAGCGGGGGGGCTGTCAGATACGCAGTATTTT.